This T cell receptor (beta chain) is from a study of T cell responses to AZD1222 COVID-19 vaccine. In the study overall: Second-dose schedules of about 4 or about 12 weeks were combined.

Study results and limitations: Sampling captured repertoires only after the peak T cell response. In a largely white British group with more females than males, clonal diversity was possibly underestimated.

For this clone: Antigen specificity is unknown.

TCRdb's copy holds only in-frame clones and misses some; the assay was immunoSEQ multiplex PCR. The sample holds some 150,000 clones, about 91% seen once. The clonotype comes from an adult in good health. The sequencing here drew on peripheral blood, taken on day 0 of AZD1222 vaccination.

The CDR3 coding sequence is TGTGCCAGCAGTCCGTTCGGGTACGAGCAGTACTTC. This gives the protein CASSPFGYEQYF. The chain has TRBV12-3 or TRBV12-4 and TRBJ2-7, with D unresolved. This CDR3 has 12 amino acids. The germline V and J ends were trimmed by 5 bases and 4 bases, with 9 bases remaining between them.